This is a list of T cell receptor beta chains from one sample in a study of human T cells and chemical hapten exposure. MiXCR, run by TCRdb on the RACE reads, gives a single entry per CDR3 protein. Of around 300,000 distinct CDR3 sequences in the sample, around 7% were seen once. The source was whole blood, collected in connection with sensitization to the hapten diphenylcyclopropenone (DPC). These receptors came from a man younger than 35 with alopecia areata. Some clones in this sample may be carry-over from other donors' samples. The CDR3 runs from the conserved cysteine through the conserved F or W. Fields, in order: D gene, clone size, V gene, CDR3 length, J gene, CDR3 DNA, CDR3 protein. A D gene is named only where the DNA matches it firmly. Not every row has a clone size; where given, it reads once, few, many or a size class.

>-|-|TRBV5-1|17|TRBJ1-1
TGCGTCAGCAGCTTGAACGGGCAGGGCTACATGAACACTGAAGCTTTCTTT
CVSSLNGQGYMNTEAFF
>-|few|TRBV11-2|16|TRBJ2-4
TGTGCCAGCAGTCCGGTCGTCGGGATTGGCAAAAACATTCAGTACTTC
CASSPVVGIGKNIQYF
>-|-|TRBV25-1|15|TRBJ1-5
TGTGCCAGCAGCCCCCAAAATAACAGGGAACAGCCCCAGCATTTT
CASSPQNNREQPQHF
>-|-|TRBV4-1|16|TRBJ2-3
TGCGCCAGCAGCCATAATCGGGACATTAGCACAGATACGCAGTATTTT
CASSHNRDISTDTQYF
>TRBD1|many|TRBV7-9|15|TRBJ2-3
TGTGCCAGCAGCTTAAACAGGGGGGGCACAGATACGCAGTATTTT
CASSLNRGGTDTQYF
>-|many|TRBV7-3|16|TRBJ1-1
TGTGCCAGCAGCTTAACTATACTGGGTATCCCCGGTGAAGCTTTCTTT
CASSLTILGIPGEAFF
>-|-|TRBV12-3/TRBV12-4|16|TRBJ2-2
TGTGCCAGCAGCGATCACTTGGGGGGCACTACCGGGGAGCTGTTTTTT
CASSDHLGGTTGELFF
>-|few|TRBV4-3|17|TRBJ2-3
TGCGCCAGCAGCCAAGAAGGTCGGCTGACAGCCTCAGATACGCAGTATTTT
CASSQEGRLTASDTQYF
>-|few|TRBV28|15|TRBJ1-3
TGTGCCAGCAGTCTCAGGGTATCTCCTGGAAACACCATATATTTT
CASSLRVSPGNTIYF
>-|few|TRBV27|14|TRBJ1-1
TGTGCCAGCCGAGGGTTCAGGGCAAACACTGAAGCTTTCTTT
CASRGFRANTEAFF
>-|-|TRBV5-1|14|TRBJ2-5
TGCGCCAGCAGCTTGGCCCAGGACCAAGAGACCCAGTACTTC
CASSLAQDQETQYF
>TRBD1|few|TRBV6-5|16|TRBJ2-1
TGTGCCAGCAGGCCGACAGGGTCACGCGACTACAATGAGCAGTTCTTC
CASRPTGSRDYNEQFF
>-|-|TRBV20-1|13|TRBJ1-4
TGCAGCGCCAAGCCAGGAACTAATGAAAAACTGTTTTTT
CSAKPGTNEKLFF
>TRBD1|few|TRBV3-1|16|TRBJ2-7
TGTGCCAGCAGCCGGTCCGGGACAGGGGTCTCCTACGAGCAGTACTTC
CASSRSGTGVSYEQYF
>-|few|TRBV7-2|15|TRBJ1-1
TGTGCCAGCAGCTTAGAGACTGGTGAACACACTGAAGCTTTCTTT
CASSLETGEHTEAFF
>-|many|TRBV6-2/TRBV6-3|16|TRBJ1-1
TGTGCCAGCAGTTACTCTCTCAGGAGGGTCGAGGCTGAAGCTTTCTTT
CASSYSLRRVEAEAFF
>TRBD2|many|TRBV12-3/TRBV12-4|14|TRBJ2-3
TGTGCCAGCACCCTAGCGGGGGACACAGATACGCAGTATTTT
CASTLAGDTDTQYF
>TRBD1|-|TRBV6-2/TRBV6-3|18|TRBJ1-5
TGTGCCAGCAGTTCCTCCGGGACAGGGAAGAAGTACAATCAGCCCCAGCATTTT
CASSSSGTGKKYNQPQHF
>-|-|TRBV4-3|15|TRBJ1-6
TGCGCCAGCAGCCAAAGGGGGTCCTATAATTCACCCCTCCACTTT
CASSQRGSYNSPLHF
>TRBD2|many|TRBV7-3|14|TRBJ2-2
TGTGCCAGCAGTGCGGGGGACCGCCCCGGGGAGCTGTTTTTT
CASSAGDRPGELFF
>TRBD1|few|TRBV5-1|16|TRBJ2-1
TGCGCCAGCAGCTTGGCGGAAAGGGGGCGATACAATGAGCAGTTCTTC
CASSLAERGRYNEQFF
>-|many|TRBV2|14|TRBJ1-6
TGTGCCAGCAGTGAATCCAGAACCAGCTCACCCCTCCACTTT
CASSESRTSSPLHF
>-|-|TRBV6-6|15|TRBJ2-5
TGTGCCAGCAGTTACTATCGGGGGCGTGGGGAGACCCAGTACTTC
CASSYYRGRGETQYF
>TRBD1|-|TRBV12-5|13|TRBJ2-1
TGTGCTAGTGGTTTCGGACAGGCAAATGAGCAGTTCTTC
CASGFGQANEQFF
>TRBD1|-|TRBV27|20|TRBJ1-2
TGTGCCAGCAGTTTTTCATACCCCGGACAGGGGCTGGGGGGTAACTATGGCTACACCTTC
CASSFSYPGQGLGGNYGYTF
>-|few|TRBV29-1|13|TRBJ1-1
TGCAGCGTCGGGGGGGAGACGAACACTGAAGCTTTCTTT
CSVGGETNTEAFF
>-|many|TRBV5-1|15|TRBJ2-5
TGCGCCAGCAGCTTCCTCCCCGGGGGACAAGAGACCCAGTACTTC
CASSFLPGGQETQYF
>-|-|TRBV6-2/TRBV6-3|14|TRBJ2-1
TGTGCCAGCAGTTACTCGGCGGGGTTCAATGAGCAGTTCTTC
CASSYSAGFNEQFF
>TRBD1|few|TRBV11-2|14|TRBJ2-3
TGTGCCAGCAGCGCAAGACAGGGCCCAGATACGCAGTATTTT
CASSARQGPDTQYF
>TRBD2|-|TRBV7-2|16|TRBJ2-4
TGTGCCAGCAGCTTTTCTAGCGGGGGGTCAGAAAACATTCAGTACTTC
CASSFSSGGSENIQYF
>TRBD1|-|TRBV9|13|TRBJ2-4
TGTGCCAGCAGCTCAGGGACAGGGAACATTCAGTACTTC
CASSSGTGNIQYF
>TRBD1|few|TRBV6-2/TRBV6-3|13|TRBJ1-2
TGTGCCAGCAGTTGGGGACAGAACTATGGCTACACCTTC
CASSWGQNYGYTF
>TRBD1|-|TRBV29-1|14|TRBJ1-4
TGCAGCGTTATTACTGGACAGGGAGATGAAAAACTGTTTTTT
CSVITGQGDEKLFF
>-|few|TRBV7-2|14|TRBJ1-4
TGTGCCAGCCGGCCAGTTGCAACTAATGAAAAACTGTTTTTT
CASRPVATNEKLFF
>-|few|TRBV4-1|16|TRBJ1-5
TGCGCCAGCAGCCAAGAGGCATTTGGAGGGGATCAGCCCCAGCATTTT
CASSQEAFGGDQPQHF
>TRBD2|-|TRBV20-1|17|TRBJ2-2
TGCAGTGCTAGCGACGGACTAGCGGCAGTAAACACCGGGGAGCTGTTTTTT
CSASDGLAAVNTGELFF
>-|few|TRBV7-2|14|TRBJ1-2
TGTGCCAGCAGCTTAGGCTTGGCTGCCGATGGCTACACCTTC
CASSLGLAADGYTF
>TRBD1|-|TRBV4-1|14|TRBJ1-4
TGCGCCAGCAGCCACCGCAGGGGGCGGGAAAAACTGTTTTTT
CASSHRRGREKLFF
>-|few|TRBV11-2|13|TRBJ1-1
TGTGCCAGCAGATTAGCAGGGGACACTGAAGCTTTCTTT
CASRLAGDTEAFF